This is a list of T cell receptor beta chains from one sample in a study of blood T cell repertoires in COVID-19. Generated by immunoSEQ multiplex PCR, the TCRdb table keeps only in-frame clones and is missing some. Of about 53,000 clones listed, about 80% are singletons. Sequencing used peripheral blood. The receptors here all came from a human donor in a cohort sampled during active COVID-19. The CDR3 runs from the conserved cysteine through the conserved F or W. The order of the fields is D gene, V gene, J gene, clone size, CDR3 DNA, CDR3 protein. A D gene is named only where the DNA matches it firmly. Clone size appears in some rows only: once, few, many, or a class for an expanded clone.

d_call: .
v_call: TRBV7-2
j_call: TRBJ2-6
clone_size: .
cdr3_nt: TGTGCCAGCAGCTTAAGGGGGAACTCTGGGGCCAACGTCCTGACTTTC
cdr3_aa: CASSLRGNSGANVLTF

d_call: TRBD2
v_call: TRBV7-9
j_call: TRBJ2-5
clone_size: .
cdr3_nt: TGTGCCAGCAGCTTAGCGGGCGGGGGAGTCCAAGAGACCCAGTACTTC
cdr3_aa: CASSLAGGGVQETQYF

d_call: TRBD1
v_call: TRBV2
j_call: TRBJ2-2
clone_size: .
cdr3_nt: TGTGCCAGCTCCCTCCAGGGGGCGGGTGGGCTGTTTTTT
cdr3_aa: CASSLQGAGGLFF

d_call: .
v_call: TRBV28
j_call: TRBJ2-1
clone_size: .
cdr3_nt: TGTGCCAGCAGTTTCCCAGCGAGTGACAATGAGCAGTTCTTC
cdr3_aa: CASSFPASDNEQFF

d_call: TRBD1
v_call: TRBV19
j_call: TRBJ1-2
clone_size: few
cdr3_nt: TGTGCCAGTAGTATTGGGACAGGGGGCCTCTATGGCTACACCTTC
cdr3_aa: CASSIGTGGLYGYTF

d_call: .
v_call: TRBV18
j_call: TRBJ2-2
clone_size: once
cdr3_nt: TGTGCCAGCTCACCATTTCTAGGGGCCACGAACACCGGGGAGCTGTTTTTT
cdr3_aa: CASSPFLGATNTGELFF

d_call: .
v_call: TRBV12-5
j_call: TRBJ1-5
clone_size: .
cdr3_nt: TGTGCTAGTGGTTTGGGGACAGTTCAGCCCCAGCATTTT
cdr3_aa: CASGLGTVQPQHF

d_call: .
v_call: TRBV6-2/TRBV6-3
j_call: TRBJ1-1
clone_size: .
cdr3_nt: TGTGCCAGCAGTTACCCCGACAGAGAAGCTTTCTTT
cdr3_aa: CASSYPDREAFF

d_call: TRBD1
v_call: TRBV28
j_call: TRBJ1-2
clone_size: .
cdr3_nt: TGTGCCAGCAGTCCGATTCCGACAGGGGGCTCTAGCTACACCTTC
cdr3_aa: CASSPIPTGGSSYTF

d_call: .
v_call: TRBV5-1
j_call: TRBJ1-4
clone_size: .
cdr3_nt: TGCGCCAGCAGCTTTACGGGAGCGATTAATGAAAAACTGTTTTTT
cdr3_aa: CASSFTGAINEKLFF

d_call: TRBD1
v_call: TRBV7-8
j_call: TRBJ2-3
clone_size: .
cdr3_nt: TGTGCCAGCAGCGGGCAGCCGGGACAGGACACAGATACGCAGTATTTT
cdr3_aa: CASSGQPGQDTDTQYF

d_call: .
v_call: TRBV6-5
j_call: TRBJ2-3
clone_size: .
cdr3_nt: TGTGCCAGCAGTCCGGAGGCCGCGTATACGCAGTATTTT
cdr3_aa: CASSPEAAYTQYF

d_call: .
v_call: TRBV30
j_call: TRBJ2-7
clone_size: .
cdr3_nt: TGTGCCTGGATAGGCGGGGTCCGCGGCGAGCAGTACTTC
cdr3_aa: CAWIGGVRGEQYF

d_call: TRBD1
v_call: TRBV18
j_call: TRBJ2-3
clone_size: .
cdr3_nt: TGTGCCAGCTCACCGGGACAGGGAGATACGCAGTATTTT
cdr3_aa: CASSPGQGDTQYF

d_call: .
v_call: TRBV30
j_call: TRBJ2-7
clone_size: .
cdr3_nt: TGTGCCTGGAGTGTACTCAACGAGCAGTACTTC
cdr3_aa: CAWSVLNEQYF

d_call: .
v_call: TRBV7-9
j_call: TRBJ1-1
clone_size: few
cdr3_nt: TGTGCCAGCAGCTTAGGGGGCGCGAACACTGAAGCTTTCTTT
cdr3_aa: CASSLGGANTEAFF

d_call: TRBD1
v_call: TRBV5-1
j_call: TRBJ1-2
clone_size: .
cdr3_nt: TGCGCCAGCAGCTTGGAAGGGGGCTGGTATGGCTACACCTTC
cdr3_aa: CASSLEGGWYGYTF

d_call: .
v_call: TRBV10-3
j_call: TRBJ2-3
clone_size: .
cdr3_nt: TGTGCCATCCATTCTGGTCTTCGGTCAGATACGCAGTATTTT
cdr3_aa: CAIHSGLRSDTQYF

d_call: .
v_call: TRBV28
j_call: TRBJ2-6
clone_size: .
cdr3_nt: TGTGCCAGCACCCACCAACCCAGCTCTGGGGCCAACGTCCTGACTTTC
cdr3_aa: CASTHQPSSGANVLTF

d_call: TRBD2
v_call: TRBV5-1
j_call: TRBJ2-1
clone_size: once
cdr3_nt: TGCGCCAGCAGTTTGTCTAGCGGGTTAAAAGGGAATGAGCAGTTCTTC
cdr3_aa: CASSLSSGLKGNEQFF

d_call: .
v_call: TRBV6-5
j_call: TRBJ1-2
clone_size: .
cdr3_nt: TGTGCCAGCAGCCTTGGAGGGTTCTATGGCTACACCTTC
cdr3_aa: CASSLGGFYGYTF

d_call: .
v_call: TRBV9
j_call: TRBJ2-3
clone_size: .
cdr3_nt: TGTGCCAGCAGCGTAGGTAGGGTAGCGGACTCAGATACGCAGTATTTT
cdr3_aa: CASSVGRVADSDTQYF

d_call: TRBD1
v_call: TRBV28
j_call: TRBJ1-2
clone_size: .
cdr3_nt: TGTGCCAGCAGTGCGGGACAGGGGGGCTGGGGTGGCTACACCTTC
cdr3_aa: CASSAGQGGWGGYTF

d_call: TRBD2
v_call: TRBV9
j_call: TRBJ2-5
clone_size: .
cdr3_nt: TGTGCCAGCAGCGATAGTAGCGGGGGGCGTCAGGAGACCCAGTACTTC
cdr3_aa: CASSDSSGGRQETQYF

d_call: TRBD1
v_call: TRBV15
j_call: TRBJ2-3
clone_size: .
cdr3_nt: TGTGCCACCAGCACCAGGACAGGGCGGCGGGCAGATACGCAGTATTTT
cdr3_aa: CATSTRTGRRADTQYF

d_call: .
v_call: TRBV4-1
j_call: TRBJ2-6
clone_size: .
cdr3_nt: TGCGCCAGCAGCCAGCAGGGTATTGGGGCCAACGTCCTGACTTTC
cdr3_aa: CASSQQGIGANVLTF

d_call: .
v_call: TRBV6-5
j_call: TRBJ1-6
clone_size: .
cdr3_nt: TGTGCCAGCAGGGGCCAAAATTCACCCCTCCACTTT
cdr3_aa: CASRGQNSPLHF

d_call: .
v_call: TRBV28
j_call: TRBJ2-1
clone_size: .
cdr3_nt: TGTGCCAGCAGTGTGGGGGCCCAGCATGAGCAGTTCTTC
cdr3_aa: CASSVGAQHEQFF

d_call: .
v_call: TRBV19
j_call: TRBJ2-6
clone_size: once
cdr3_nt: TGTGCCAGTAGTCTCGGGCCCGGGGGAGGGGCCAACGTCCTGACTTTC
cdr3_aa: CASSLGPGGGANVLTF

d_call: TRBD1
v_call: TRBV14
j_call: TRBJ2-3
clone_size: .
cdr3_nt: TGTGCCAGCAGCCAACCGACAGGGGCAGGGGCAGATACGCAGTATTTT
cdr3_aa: CASSQPTGAGADTQYF

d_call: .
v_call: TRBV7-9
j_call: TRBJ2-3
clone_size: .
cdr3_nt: TGTGCCAGCAGCCGACAGGTCACAGATACGCAGTATTTT
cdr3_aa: CASSRQVTDTQYF

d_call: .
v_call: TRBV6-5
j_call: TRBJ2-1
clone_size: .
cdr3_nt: TGTGCCAGCAGTTCGGTGAGCAATGAGCAGTTCTTC
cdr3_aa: CASSSVSNEQFF

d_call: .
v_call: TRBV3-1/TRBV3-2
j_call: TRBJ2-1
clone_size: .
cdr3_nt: TGTGCCAGCAGCCTAGTAATGAGGAATGAGCAGTTCTTC
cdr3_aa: CASSLVMRNEQFF

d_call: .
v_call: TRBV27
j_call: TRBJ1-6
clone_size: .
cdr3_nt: TGTGCCAGCAGTTTAGAAGCCGCGTGGGGGGGCGAGGATAATTCACCCCTCCACTTT
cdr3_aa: CASSLEAAWGGEDNSPLHF

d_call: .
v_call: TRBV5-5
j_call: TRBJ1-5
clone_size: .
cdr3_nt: TGTGCCAGCCAGTTTTCCGCCCAAGAGCCCCAGCATTTT
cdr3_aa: CASQFSAQEPQHF

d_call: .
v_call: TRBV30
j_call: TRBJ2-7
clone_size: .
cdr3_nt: TGTGCCTGGGGGCTAGCCTCCGAGCAGTACTTC
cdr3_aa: CAWGLASEQYF

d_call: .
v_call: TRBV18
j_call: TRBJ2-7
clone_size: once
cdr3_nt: TGTGCCAGCTCACCACCTTCAGGCTCCTACGAGCAGTACTTC
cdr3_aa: CASSPPSGSYEQYF

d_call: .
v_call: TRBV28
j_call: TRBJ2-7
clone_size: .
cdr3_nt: TGTGCCAGCAGTTTATCAGCGGGTACCTCCTACGAGCAGTACTTC
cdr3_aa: CASSLSAGTSYEQYF

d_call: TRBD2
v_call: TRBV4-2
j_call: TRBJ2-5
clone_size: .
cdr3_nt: TGTGCCAGCAGCCCGTTAGCGGGAGTCGGAGGGGAGACCCAGTACTTC
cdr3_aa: CASSPLAGVGGETQYF

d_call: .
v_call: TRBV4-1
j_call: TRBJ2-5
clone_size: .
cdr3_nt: TGCGCCAGCAGCCCGCCAACCAGGGAGACCCAGTACTTC
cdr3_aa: CASSPPTRETQYF

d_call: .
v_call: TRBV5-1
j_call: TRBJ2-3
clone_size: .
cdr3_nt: TGCGCCAGCAGCTTGGTTGCGGGAACAGATACGCAGTATTTT
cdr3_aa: CASSLVAGTDTQYF

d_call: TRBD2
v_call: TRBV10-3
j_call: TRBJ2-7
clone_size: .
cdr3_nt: TGTGCCATCAGTGAGTCATCGGGTAGCGGGGCCTACGAGCAGTACTTC
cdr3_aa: CAISESSGSGAYEQYF

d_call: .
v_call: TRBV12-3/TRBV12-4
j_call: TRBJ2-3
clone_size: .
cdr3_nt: TGTGCCAGCAGTGTTAGCCGTACGCAGTATTTT
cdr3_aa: CASSVSRTQYF

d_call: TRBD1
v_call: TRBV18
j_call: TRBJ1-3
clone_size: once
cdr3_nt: TGTGCCAGCTCAGACGCGGGACAGGGAGGCGACACCATATATTTT
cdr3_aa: CASSDAGQGGDTIYF

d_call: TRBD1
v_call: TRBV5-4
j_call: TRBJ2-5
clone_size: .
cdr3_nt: TGTGCCAGCAGCTTGGGTCAGGGGGCTGATCGGGAGACCCAGTACTTC
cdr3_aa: CASSLGQGADRETQYF

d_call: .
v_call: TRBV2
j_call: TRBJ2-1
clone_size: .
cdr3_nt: TGTGCCAGCCTCGGGAACGATCTCCAGTTCTTC
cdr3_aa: CASLGNDLQFF

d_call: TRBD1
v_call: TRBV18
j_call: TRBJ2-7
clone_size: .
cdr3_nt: TGTGCCAGCTCACGGGACAGGGGCTACCCCTACGAGCAGTACTTC
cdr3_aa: CASSRDRGYPYEQYF

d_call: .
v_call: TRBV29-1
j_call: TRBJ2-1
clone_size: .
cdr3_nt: TGCAGCGTTCTACAGACGGATCGAGAATACAATGAGCAGTTCTTC
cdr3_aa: CSVLQTDREYNEQFF

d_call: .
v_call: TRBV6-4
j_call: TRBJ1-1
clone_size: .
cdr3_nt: TGTGCCAGCAGTTTAGAGGGGAACACTGAAGCTTTCTTT
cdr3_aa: CASSLEGNTEAFF

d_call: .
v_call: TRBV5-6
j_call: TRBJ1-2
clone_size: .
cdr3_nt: TGTGCCAGCAGCTTGACGGGGGCTAACTATGGCTACACCTTC
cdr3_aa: CASSLTGANYGYTF

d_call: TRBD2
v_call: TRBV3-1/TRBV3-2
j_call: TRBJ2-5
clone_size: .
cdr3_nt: TGTGCCAGCAGCCAAGATAGGCCTAGCGGGGGGGGAGAGACCCAGTACTTC
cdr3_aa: CASSQDRPSGGGETQYF

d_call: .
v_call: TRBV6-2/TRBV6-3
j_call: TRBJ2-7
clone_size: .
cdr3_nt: TGTGCCAGCAGCTTGAAGCGGCAAGGGTACGAGCAGTACTTC
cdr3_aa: CASSLKRQGYEQYF

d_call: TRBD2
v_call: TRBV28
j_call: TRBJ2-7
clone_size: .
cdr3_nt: TGTGCCAGCTCTTATAGCGGGGGAACCTACGAGCAGTACTTC
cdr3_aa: CASSYSGGTYEQYF

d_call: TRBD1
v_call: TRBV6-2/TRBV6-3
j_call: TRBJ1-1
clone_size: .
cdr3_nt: TGTGCCAGCAGTTACTCGAACAGGGGATCGGGCACTGAAGCTTTCTTT
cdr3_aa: CASSYSNRGSGTEAFF